Below, 27 T cell receptor beta chains from the same sample are listed, as sequenced in a study of read filtering for tumor transcriptome and immune sequencing. This library used 300 to 450 ng RNA and molecular barcoded adaptors spanning alpha/delta and beta/gamma chains. Each CDR3 protein gets one entry after TCRdb re-called the reads with MiXCR. In the table there are tens of thousands of distinct CDR3 sequences, 12% to 15% of which are singletons. Material: a population of CD138-negative cells sorted from bone marrow. These TCRs come from a donor at least 40 years old with multiple myeloma.

About this clonotype: This probably arose from a read error, given a far larger clone one base away. This rearrangement joins TRBV7-3 to TRBJ1-1, with D unclear. The CDR3 consists of 12 residues. V was shortened by 3 bases and J by 4 bases, with 6 bases between the two germline ends. CDR1 SGHTA and CDR2 FQGTGA come from the germline V gene. The CDR3, as DNA: TGTGCCAGCAGCTTTGCGGGCACTGAAGCTTTCTTT. It is translated as CASSFAGTEAFF.

This clonotype was counted at least ten times. This sequence joins TRBV29-1 and TRBJ2-1; D ambiguous. Trimming stripped 3 bases from V and 7 bases from J, with 1 base between. The CDR3 sequence is 9 residues long. Germline-derived CDR1 and CDR2 are SQVTM and ANQGSEA. CDR3 sequence: CSVDNEQFF. Here the CDR3 DNA reads TGCAGCGTTGATAATGAGCAGTTCTTC.

This clonotype was recorded a few times. The chain links TRBV20-1 to TRBJ1-5; a weak D match, TRBD1 (5 bases). V lost 4 bases, J lost 5 bases, and 15 bases lay in between. The length of the CDR3 is 14 residues. Germline V gene lookup returns CDR1 DFQATT and CDR2 SNEGSKA (reference sequence). The CDR3 loop reads CSATPLQGHQPQHF. CDR3 sequence (DNA): TGCAGTGCTACACCCCTTCAGGGCCATCAGCCCCAGCATTTT.

This clonotype was seen repeatedly, ten times or more. This chain uses TRBV28 with TRBJ2-7; perhaps TRBD1 as D (6 bases). CDR1 is MDHEN and CDR2 is SYDVKM in the germline V gene. The CDR3 is 13 amino acids. With 9 bases removed from V and 0 bases from J, the gap between germline ends came to 12 bases. This CDR3 is CASGGHSSYEQYF. The CDR3 DNA sequence: TGTGCCAGTGGGGGCCACAGCTCCTACGAGCAGTACTTC. Full variable domain (rest looked up from reference TRBV28 and TRBJ2-7): DVKVTQSSRYLVKRTGEKVFLECVQDMDHENMFWYRQDPGLGLRLIYFSYDVKMKEKGDIPEGYSVSREKKERFSLILESASTNQTSMYLCASGGHSSYEQYFGPGTRLTVT.

There are a few counts of this clonotype. The V and J genes are TRBV4-1 and TRBJ2-7; TRBD1 matches at 9 bases. CDR3 length equals 13 residues. Germline V gene lookup returns CDR1 MGHRA and CDR2 YSYEKL. J gave up 6 bases and V 3 bases, and 3 bases lay outside the gene matches. As DNA, the CDR3 is TGCGCCAGCAGCCAGGGACAGGGTCGCGAGCAGTACTTC. As protein: CASSQGQGREQYF.

There are many counts of this clonotype. CDR3 sequence reads: CSARPRRDTMNTEAFF. CDR3 in DNA: TGCAGTGCTAGACCGAGACGGGACACCATGAACACTGAAGCTTTCTTT. The genes are TRBV20-1 and TRBJ1-1, with D possibly being TRBD1 (6 bases). Per the germline V gene, CDR1 is DFQATT and CDR2 is SNEGSKA (reference sequence). This CDR3 has 16 residues. V lost 2 bases to trimming and J lost 0 bases, with 16 bases between them.

On this clonotype: One base away lies a much larger clone, so this may be a sequencing read error. V gene TRBV28 combines with J gene TRBJ1-1; D remains ambiguous. CDR3 length: 13 amino acids. Per the germline V gene, CDR1 is MDHEN and CDR2 is SYDVKM. CDR3 sequence (DNA): TGTGCCACACTGGAGCGTCTAGCCGGAGGAGCTTCCTTT. It is translated as CATLERLAGGASF.

This clonotype was found many times. The rearrangement uses TRBV5-8 and TRBJ2-2; maybe TRBD1 (6 bases). Germline values: CDR1 SGHTS, CDR2 YDEGEE. The ends were cut back, 0 bases at V and 6 bases at J, with 6 bases in the middle. The CDR3 totals 13 residues. CDR3 protein: CASSLEGAGELFF. CDR3 bases: TGTGCCAGCAGCTTGGAGGGGGCCGGGGAGCTGTTTTTT.

This clonotype was detected many times. This chain uses TRBV28 with TRBJ1-4; D perhaps matches TRBD1 (5 bases). From germline, CDR1 is MDHEN and CDR2 SYDVKM. V lost 1 base, J lost 8 bases, and 23 bases lay in between. The CDR3 covers 18 residues. CDR3 sequence reads: CASSLSLRVGGLREKLFF. The CDR3 nucleotides read TGTGCCAGCAGTTTATCCCTTAGAGTCGGGGGACTGAGAGAAAAACTGTTTTTT.

J is TRBJ2-3 and V is TRBV12-3 or TRBV12-4; a possible D gene is TRBD2 (5 bases). V lost 5 bases and J lost 5, with 14 bases in between. CDR3 size: 14 residues. In nucleotides, the CDR3 is TGTGCCAGCAGTCCCGGACTTGGTCTAGATACGCAGTATTTT. Its protein product is CASSPGLGLDTQYF.

This clonotype came up many times. The J gene is TRBJ2-5, the V gene TRBV5-1; no reliable D call. V gave up 0 bases and J gave up 1 base, with 13 bases separating them. Germline CDR1 SGHRS, CDR2 YFSETQ. This CDR3 is 16 amino acids long. In DNA, the CDR3 is TGCGCCAGCAGCTTGGCCGCACGGTCTATCCAAGAGACCCAGTACTTC. Its translation is CASSLAARSIQETQYF.

In its sample, this clonotype was seen many times. The V call is TRBV2, the J call TRBJ2-3, with TRBD2 as a possible D gene (7 bases). In germline, CDR1 is SNHLY, CDR2 FYNNEI. The CDR3 consists of 13 residues. Between the trimmed V and J ends, which lost 7 bases and 2 bases, there was a span of 10 bases. CDR3 loop: CASKAGATDTQYF. The CDR3 DNA follows: TGTGCCAGCAAGGCGGGGGCCACAGATACGCAGTATTTT.

This clonotype was seen ten or more times. The chain links TRBV24-1 to TRBJ2-2; 9 positions agree with TRBD2. This CDR3 region has 16 residues. V lost 3 bases, J lost 6 bases, and 7 bases stayed unmatched. Looked up from germline, CDR1 is KGHDR and CDR2 is SFDVKD. The CDR3 protein is CATSDGKRGVSGELFF. CDR3 sequence (DNA): TGTGCCACCAGTGATGGAAAGCGGGGGGTCTCCGGGGAGCTGTTTTTT.

About this clonotype itself: Being one base from a much bigger clone, this may be a read error. This chain links TRBV7-9 with TRBJ2-4; 14 bases match TRBD2. The CDR3 is made up of 20 amino acids. CDR1 is SEHNR, CDR2 FQNEAQ, per germline (reference sequence). CDR3 sequence: CASSATGTSGGVLAKNIRYF. The CDR3 DNA sequence: TGTGCCAGCAGCGCTACCGGGACTAGCGGGGGAGTTCTAGCCAAAAACATTCGGTACTTC.

In its sample, this clonotype was seen many times. CDR3 DNA: TGCGCCAGCAGCCAGACCAACCTTGGGTTTTCCTTCGATCAGCCCCAGCATTTT. Encoded protein: CASSQTNLGFSFDQPQHF. This chain uses TRBV4-1 with TRBJ1-5; D is unclear. This CDR3 is built from 18 residues. CDR1 is MGHRA and CDR2 is YSYEKL in the germline V gene. Trimming took 3 bases from V and 5 from J, leaving 23 bases between them.

This clonotype was recorded a few times. This could be a read error, since a much larger clone is one nucleotide away. The rearrangement links TRBV11-2 to TRBJ2-3, with 7 nucleotides matching TRBD1. The CDR3 loop spans 15 amino acids. Germline assignment: CDR1 SGHAT and CDR2 FQNNGV. CDR3 in amino acids: CASSHGATRTGTQYF. CDR3 nucleotide sequence: TGTGCCAGCAGCCACGGGGCAACTAGGACAGGTACGCAGTATTTT.

About this clonotype: A much more abundant neighbour one base away suggests this may be a read error. V gene TRBV6-5 combines with J gene TRBJ1-4; 13 bases match TRBD2. The J call may be incorrect, as the DNA end agrees better with TRBJ2-3. CDR1 is MNHEY and CDR2 is SVGAGI in the germline V gene. This CDR3 region has 15 residues. The DNA of the CDR3 is TGTGCCAGCAGGGAACTAGCGGGGGGGCCTCGACGGCAGTATTTT. As protein: CASRELAGGPRRQYF.

The table lists this clonotype with many counts. The junction does not match germline at one end; this may be a read error. This rearrangement joins TRBV11-2 to TRBJ2-5, with D perhaps matching TRBD1 (5 bases). CDR1 is SGHAT, CDR2 FQNNGV, per germline. This CDR3 comprises 15 residues. CDR3 coding DNA: TGTGCCGGCAGCTTAGATCAGGCAGGGAAAGAGACCCAGTACTTC. This sequence encodes CAGSLDQAGKETQYF.

At least ten counts were recorded for this clonotype. Sequence at one end of the junction differs from germline and may be a read error. The V and J genes are TRBV11-2 and TRBJ2-5; weak D call: TRBD1 (6 bases). CDR1 is SGHAT and CDR2 is FQNNGV in the germline V gene. The CDR3 is 13 residues long. CDR3 nucleotides: TGTGCCAGCAGCCCCGGCTTGAGGACAGCCGAGAACTTC. Protein: CASSPGLRTAENF.

This clonotype showed up many times. The J gene is TRBJ1-2, the V gene TRBV19, with D maybe TRBD1 (5 bases). There are 14 residues in the CDR3. CDR1 is LNHDA and CDR2 is SQIVND in the germline V gene (reference sequence). The V gene lost 4 bases and the J gene lost 4 bases, with 13 bases spanning the gap. For the CDR3, the DNA is TGTGCCAGTAGTACAACGGACAAAGCCTATGGCTACACCTTC. This gives the protein CASSTTDKAYGYTF.

This clonotype was seen ten or more times. CDR3 region: CASSWDSDYNEQFF. In nucleotides, the CDR3 is TGTGCCAGCAGCTGGGACTCCGATTACAATGAGCAGTTCTTC. The V and J genes are TRBV7-3 and TRBJ2-1; perhaps TRBD2 as D (6 bases). The CDR3 is 14 residues long. Looked up from germline, CDR1 is SGHTA and CDR2 is FQGTGA. V was shortened by 4 bases and J by 4 bases, with 11 bases between the two germline ends.

This clonotype was seen at least ten times. The V call is TRBV19, the J call TRBJ2-2, with 10 positions matching TRBD1. Germline CDR1 reads LNHDA; CDR2 reads SQIVND (reference sequence). The ends lost 3 bases at V and 6 bases at J; junction bases unmatched: 1. The CDR3 is 14 amino acids. The CDR3 protein is CASSIGQGAGELFF. CDR3 bases: TGTGCCAGTAGTATTGGACAGGGGGCCGGGGAGCTGTTTTTT.

Many counts were recorded for this clonotype. The CDR3 sequence: CASGHRGRDTQYF. DNA for the CDR3: TGTGCCAGCGGTCACAGGGGGCGAGATACGCAGTATTTT. V and J are TRBV7-9 and TRBJ2-3; 9 nucleotides match TRBD1. Trimming removed 8 bases from V and 5 bases from J; junction bases left unmatched: 5. CDR1 is SEHNR, CDR2 FQNEAQ, per germline (reference sequence). The CDR3 contains 13 residues.

This clonotype was recorded at least ten times. V gene TRBV4-2 combines with J gene TRBJ2-4; D is ambiguous. CDR1 is LGHNA, CDR2 YNFKEQ, per germline. The CDR3 length is 15 residues. The V end was cut by 3 bases, the J end by 0 bases, with 9 bases between. The CDR3 loop reads CASSHLKEAKNIQYF. DNA of the CDR3: TGTGCCAGCAGCCATTTGAAGGAAGCCAAAAACATTCAGTACTTC.

This clonotype occurred a few times. A much bigger clone sits one base away, suggesting this may be a read error. The J gene is TRBJ2-2, the V gene TRBV7-8; D gene unclear. CDR3 length: 12 residues. Germline CDR1 SGHVS, CDR2 FQNEAQ. V was cut by 2 bases and J by 7 bases, with 5 bases left in between. CDR3 in amino acids: CASSLWGGELFF. Here the CDR3 DNA reads TGTGCCAGCAGCTTATGGGGCGGGGAGCTGTTTTTT.

Ten or more counts support this clonotype. DNA of the CDR3: TGCAGTTCGACCGGGCAGGGGGGTCAGCCCCAGCATTTT. Amino acid sequence: CSSTGQGGQPQHF. This chain uses TRBV20-1 with TRBJ1-5, with 7 bases aligning to TRBD1. The length of the CDR3 is 13 residues. Trimming removed 8 bases from V and 6 bases from J; junction bases left unmatched: 10. Germline V gives CDR1 DFQATT, CDR2 SNEGSKA (reference sequence).

On this clonotype: A clone one base away is much larger, so this may be a read error. The V and J genes are TRBV5-1 and TRBJ2-5; TRBD2 matches 8 bases. The CDR3 runs 16 residues. The V gene's germline CDR1 is SGHRS and CDR2 YFSETQ. The V segment lost 4 bases and the J segment 2 bases; nucleotides outside the gene matches: 10. CDR3 protein: CASSAPRGGLQETQYF. CDR3 coding DNA: TGCGCCAGCAGCGCACCCCGGGGGGGGCTTCAAGAGACCCAGTACTTC.